This TCR beta chain came from a study of CD8+ T cells in alopecia areata. Study findings and constraints: TCR sharing across patients was less clear than in mice, possibly HLA-related. Lesional scalp displayed greater clonality than normal scalp, most notably in alopecia totalis/universalis. Resident alphabeta T cells of normal skin are also sequenced in scalp samples.

As the sequencing template, cDNA was produced by extracting RNA and reverse transcribing it. Some clones are missing from TCRdb's copy, which holds only in-frame ones; the method was immunoSEQ multiplex PCR. The profile shows 120,000 or so clones, approximately 58% of them singletons. The sample holds a few counts of this clone. Antigen unknown. The sorting of PBMCs gave CD4+ and CD8+ T cells. Trimming stripped 8 bases from V and 1 base from J, with 12 bases between. Germline-derived CDR1 and CDR2 are SQVTM and ANQGSEA. The length of the CDR3 is 13 residues. The sequencing sample was made of CD4+ T cells sorted from blood. The chain uses TRBV29-1 and TRBJ2-1, with a tentative D call TRBD1 (5 bases). The clonotype comes from a human donor in good health. DNA for the CDR3: TGCAGCTCCTGTAGGGGATCCTACAATGAGCAGTTCTTC. Residues: CSSCRGSYNEQFF.